The rows below give T cell receptor beta chains drawn from one sample of a study of glioma-infiltrating T cells after dendritic cell vaccination. The method was immunoSEQ multiplex PCR; TCRdb's version includes in-frame clones alone and lacks a portion of them. The sample lists some 70,000 clones; approximately 78% were seen once. The sample consisted of blood, taken before dendritic cell vaccination. These receptors all stem from a human donor with glioblastoma. The CDR3 runs from the conserved cysteine through the conserved F or W. A D gene is named only where the DNA matches it firmly. A clone size is listed for some rows: how often the clone was seen (once, few, many), or a class if it is expanded.

d_gene | j_gene | abundance | v_gene | CDR3nt | CDR3aa
- | TRBJ2-1 | - | TRBV7-9 | TGTGCCAGCATCAAAAGGAGGGCCGGCTACAATGAGCAGTTCTTC | CASIKRRAGYNEQFF
TRBD1 | TRBJ1-5 | - | TRBV7-2 | TGTGCCAGCAGCTTAAGGACAGGGCAGCGCTGGGCCCAGCATTTT | CASSLRTGQRWAQHF
TRBD1 | TRBJ2-3 | once | TRBV2 | TGTGCCAGCAGTATTCGGGACAGTAGCACAGATACGCAGTATTTT | CASSIRDSSTDTQYF
TRBD1 | TRBJ2-2 | - | TRBV19 | TGTGCCAGTACCGGACAGGCGTTGGGGACCGGGGAGCTGTTTTTT | CASTGQALGTGELFF
- | TRBJ2-7 | - | TRBV5-1 | TGCGCCAGCAGCTTGGCCGGGGGATCCAACGAGCAGTACTTC | CASSLAGGSNEQYF
TRBD1 | TRBJ2-3 | - | TRBV5-1 | TGCGCCAGCATCAAGGGGGCTAGCTCCACAGATACGCAGTATTTT | CASIKGASSTDTQYF
- | TRBJ1-2 | - | TRBV6-1 | TGTGCCAGCAGCCTCTCACAGGGTCAGGGCTATGGCTACACCTTC | CASSLSQGQGYGYTF
- | TRBJ1-1 | - | TRBV18 | TGTGCCAGCCTGAAAGACTTCTCTGAAGCTTTCTTT | CASLKDFSEAFF
TRBD1 | TRBJ1-1 | - | TRBV28 | TGTGCCAGCAGTTATTTACAGGGGGCGCGGGACACTGAAGCTTTCTTT | CASSYLQGARDTEAFF
- | TRBJ1-6 | - | TRBV28 | TGTGCCAGCAGTTTCCCAGGGGTCGGCTCCTATAATTCACCCCTCCACTTT | CASSFPGVGSYNSPLHF
TRBD1 | TRBJ2-5 | - | TRBV18 | TGTGCCAGCTCACCCTCCGGGACAGGAGAGACCCAGTACTTC | CASSPSGTGETQYF
- | TRBJ2-5 | - | TRBV18 | TGTGCCAGCTCACCCAGAGGGGAGACCCAGTACTTC | CASSPRGETQYF
TRBD1 | TRBJ1-2 | - | TRBV5-1 | TGCGCCAGCAGCCGGGGTGGAGGGGGCGATCAGGGCTACACCTTC | CASSRGGGGDQGYTF
- | TRBJ2-1 | - | TRBV7-8 | TGTGCCAGCAGCTTCGACTGGTCGACTGAGCAGTTCTTC | CASSFDWSTEQFF
TRBD2 | TRBJ2-1 | once | TRBV11-1 | TGTGCCAGCAGCTTAACCGGACTAGCGGGGGATGAGCAGTTCTTC | CASSLTGLAGDEQFF
TRBD1 | TRBJ2-1 | - | TRBV2 | TGTGCCAACCCGGGACAGCCGTACAATGAGCAGTTCTTC | CANPGQPYNEQFF
- | TRBJ1-2 | - | TRBV11-2 | TGTGCCAGCAGTGACTCGTCGAACTATGGCTACACCTTC | CASSDSSNYGYTF
- | TRBJ2-1 | - | TRBV7-2 | TGTGCCAGCAGCTTCCAGTACAATGAGCAGTTCTTC | CASSFQYNEQFF
TRBD1 | TRBJ2-7 | once | TRBV7-2 | TGTGCCAGCAGCTTAATTAGCCTAGGGACAGCCGCATTCTCCTACGAGCAGTACTTC | CASSLISLGTAAFSYEQYF
TRBD1 | TRBJ1-1 | - | TRBV5-4 | TGTGCCAGCAGCTGGGACAGGGAGACTGAAGCTTTCTTT | CASSWDRETEAFF
- | TRBJ2-1 | - | TRBV6-6 | TGTGCCAGCAGTTACTCCCGGGACAATGAGCAGTTCTTC | CASSYSRDNEQFF
TRBD2 | TRBJ2-1 | - | TRBV6-5 | TGTGCCAGCAGTTACTCGGGGGGGACTTGGAATGAGCAGTTCTTC | CASSYSGGTWNEQFF
TRBD1 | TRBJ2-7 | - | TRBV6-1 | TGTGCCAGCAGTGAAGGGGACAGGGACTGGGACTACGAGCAGTACTTC | CASSEGDRDWDYEQYF
TRBD1 | TRBJ2-7 | once | TRBV4-2 | TGTGCCAGCAGCCCTAGTGAAGGGAGACAGGGGGCCTACGAGCAGTACTTC | CASSPSEGRQGAYEQYF
- | TRBJ1-6 | - | TRBV7-9 | TGTGCCAGCAGCTTTTATAGCTCCTATAATTCACCCCTCCACTTT | CASSFYSSYNSPLHF
TRBD2 | TRBJ2-5 | - | TRBV10-3 | TGTGCCATCAGTGAGCCAACGGGGGGGCCAAAGACCCAGTACTTC | CAISEPTGGPKTQYF
TRBD1 | TRBJ2-2 | - | TRBV2 | TGTGCCAGCACCCGGGGACAGGGGACCCTTACCGGGGAGCTGTTTTTT | CASTRGQGTLTGELFF
- | TRBJ1-1 | - | TRBV6-1 | TGTGCCAGCAGTGAACCCGGCCGGGGTGGAGAAGCTTTCTTT | CASSEPGRGGEAFF
- | TRBJ2-1 | - | TRBV7-2 | TGTGCCAGCAGCTTAGTTTCTGTGGGGGGGGGCCAGAATGAGCAGTTCTTC | CASSLVSVGGGQNEQFF
TRBD2 | TRBJ2-1 | - | TRBV5-1 | TGCGCCAGCAGCGCCGGGACTAGCGGGGTAGGTGAGCAGTTCTTC | CASSAGTSGVGEQFF
- | TRBJ1-1 | - | TRBV28 | TGTGCCAGTAGCCAAACCTTGGTATGGGGGGTGTCGAACACTGAAGCTTTCTTT | CASSQTLVWGVSNTEAFF
TRBD1 | TRBJ1-5 | - | TRBV13 | TGTGCCAGCAGCCCCCCATGGTGGCAGGGGGAGTCGAATCAGCCCCAGCATTTT | CASSPPWWQGESNQPQHF
TRBD2 | TRBJ2-2 | once | TRBV5-1 | TGCGCCAGCAGCTTGAGGACTAGCGGAAACACCGGGGAGCTGTTTTTT | CASSLRTSGNTGELFF
- | TRBJ1-5 | - | TRBV2 | TGTGCCAGCAGTGAACCGGGGCCCCAGCATTTT | CASSEPGPQHF